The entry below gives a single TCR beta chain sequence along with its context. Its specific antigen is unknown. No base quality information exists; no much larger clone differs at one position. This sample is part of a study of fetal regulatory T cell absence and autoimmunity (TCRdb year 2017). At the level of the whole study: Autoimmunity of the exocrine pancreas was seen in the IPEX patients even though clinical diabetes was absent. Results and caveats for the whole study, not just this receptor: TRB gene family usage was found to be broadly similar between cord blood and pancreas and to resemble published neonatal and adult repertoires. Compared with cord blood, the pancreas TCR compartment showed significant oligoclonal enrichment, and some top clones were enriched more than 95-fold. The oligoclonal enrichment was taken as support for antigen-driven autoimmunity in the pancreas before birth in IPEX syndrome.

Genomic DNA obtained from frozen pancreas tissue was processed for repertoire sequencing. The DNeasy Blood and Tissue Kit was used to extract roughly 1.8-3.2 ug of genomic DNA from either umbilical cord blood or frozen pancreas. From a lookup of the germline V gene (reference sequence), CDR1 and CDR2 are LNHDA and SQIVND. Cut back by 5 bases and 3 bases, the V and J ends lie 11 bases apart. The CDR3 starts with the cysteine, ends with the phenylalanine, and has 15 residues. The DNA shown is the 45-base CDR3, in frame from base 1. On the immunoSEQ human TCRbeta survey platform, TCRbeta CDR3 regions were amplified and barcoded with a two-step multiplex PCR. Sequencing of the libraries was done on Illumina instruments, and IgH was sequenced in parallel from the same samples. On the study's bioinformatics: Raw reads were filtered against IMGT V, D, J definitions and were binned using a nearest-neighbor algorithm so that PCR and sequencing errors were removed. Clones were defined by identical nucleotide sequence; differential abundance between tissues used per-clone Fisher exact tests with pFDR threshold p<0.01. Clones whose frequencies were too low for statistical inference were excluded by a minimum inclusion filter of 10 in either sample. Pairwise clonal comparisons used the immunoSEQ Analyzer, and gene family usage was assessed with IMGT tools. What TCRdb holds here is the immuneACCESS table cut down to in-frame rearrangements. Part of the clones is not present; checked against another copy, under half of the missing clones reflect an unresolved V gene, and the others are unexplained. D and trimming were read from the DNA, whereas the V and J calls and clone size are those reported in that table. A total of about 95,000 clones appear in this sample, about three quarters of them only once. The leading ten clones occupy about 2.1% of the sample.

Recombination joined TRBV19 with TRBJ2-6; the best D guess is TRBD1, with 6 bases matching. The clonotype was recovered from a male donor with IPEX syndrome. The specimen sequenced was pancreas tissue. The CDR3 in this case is CASSQDRFGANVLTF. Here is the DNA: TGTGCCAGTAGTCAAGACAGGTTTGGGGCCAACGTCCTGACTTTC.